A single sample gave rise to the 8 T cell receptor beta chains below, sequenced in a study of CD8 T cells in Susac syndrome (dated by TCRdb to between 2017 and 2020). The library was produced with the immunoSEQ multiplex PCR assay. RNA was extracted using the RNeasy kit, and about 0.5 to 1 ug of the RNA was reverse transcribed with random hexamers. In TCRdb, the public reads were trimmed at Q25 with fastp and aligned with MiXCR, with productive beta chains retained. Rows are unified per CDR3 protein, each entry keeping the most common DNA and genes. The sample profile shows roughly 80,000 distinct CDR3 sequences; 85% to 95% of them were found once. Roughly 0.56% of the sample comes from the top ten. The sample was CD4+ T cells from PBMCs. These receptors were collected from a human donor with Susac syndrome.

The chain recombines TRBV6-1 with TRBJ2-5, with D possibly TRBD1 on 6 matching bases. With 4 bases removed from V and 6 bases from J, the gap between germline ends came to 18 bases. Germline V gene sequence: CDR1 MNHNS, CDR2 SASEGT. This CDR3 contains 15 residues. CDR3 protein: CASSGVGGPGKTQYF. As DNA, the CDR3 is TGTGCCAGCAGTGGAGTAGGGGGACCCGGGAAGACCCAGTACTTC.

This chain joins TRBV5-1 and TRBJ2-3; 9 positions agree with TRBD1. Unmatched junction bases numbered 4, after V lost 2 bases and J lost 0 bases. From germline, CDR1 is SGHRS and CDR2 YFSETQ. The CDR3 runs 16 residues. The CDR3 is CASSFGQGTSTDTQYF. DNA of the CDR3: TGCGCCAGCAGCTTTGGACAGGGGACGAGCACAGATACGCAGTATTTT. Full variable domain (remainder filled in from reference TRBV5-1 and TRBJ2-3): KAGVTQTPRYLIKTRGQQVTLSCSPISGHRSVSWYQQTPGQGLQFLFEYFSETQRNKGNFPGRFSGRQFSNSRSEMNVSTLELGDSALYLCASSFGQGTSTDTQYFGPGTRLTVL.

The chain employs TRBV29-1 and TRBJ1-2, with a tentative D call TRBD1 (5 bases). V shed 5 bases and J shed 4 bases, with 11 bases lying between them. This CDR3 spans 12 amino acids. Germline V gene data show CDR1 as SQVTM and CDR2 as ANQGSEA. The CDR3 nucleotides read TGCAGCGTTACCTCAGGGAGCTATGGCTACACCTTC. Translated: CSVTSGSYGYTF.

The chain links TRBV7-2 to TRBJ2-1; D remains unclear. Trimming shortened V by 5 bases and J by 7 bases, and 9 bases separated the two germline ends. The CDR3 runs to 12 residues. Germline V gene data show CDR1 as SGHTA and CDR2 as FQGNSA. The CDR3 DNA reads TGTGCCAGCAGCAATAGAAGGAATGAGCAGTTCTTC. This gives the protein CASSNRRNEQFF.

This clonotype was recorded once. The rearrangement joins TRBV5-6 to TRBJ2-1; 10 bases are shared with TRBD1. The germline gives CDR1 SGHDT, CDR2 YYEEEE. There are 14 residues in the CDR3. V was pared by 0 bases and J by 8 bases, with 2 bases of the junction left unmatched. Written as DNA, the CDR3 is TGTGCCAGCAGCTTGGTGGGACAGGGGTATGAGCAGTTCTTC. Encoded protein: CASSLVGQGYEQFF. The full variable domain, with the rest looked up from reference TRBV5-6 and TRBJ2-1, is DAGVTQSPTHLIKTRGQQVTLRCSPKSGHDTVSWYQQALGQGPQFIFQYYEEEERQRGNFPDRFSGHQFPNYSSELNVNALLLGDSALYLCASSLVGQGYEQFFGPGTRLTVL.

The chain employs TRBV5-1 and TRBJ1-2; 9 bases agree with TRBD1. J lost 6 bases, V lost 2 bases, and 8 bases had no gene match. The length of the CDR3 is 15 residues. Germline values: CDR1 SGHRS, CDR2 YFSETQ. DNA for the CDR3: TGCGCCAGCAGCTTTACCGGGACAGGGCGGAATGGCTACACCTTC. This encodes CASSFTGTGRNGYTF.

V and J are TRBV19 and TRBJ1-1; D is perhaps TRBD1 (6 bases). The CDR3 covers 17 residues. CDR1 and CDR2 from the germline V gene are LNHDA and SQIVND (reference sequence). The ends were cut back, 4 bases at V and 1 base at J, with 19 bases in the middle. The CDR3 nucleotides read TGTGCCAGTAGTACTCGAAAGGGGGGGTCGAAGAACACTGAAGCTTTCTTT. As protein: CASSTRKGGSKNTEAFF.

V usage is TRBV5-4 and J usage is TRBJ2-1; D remains unclear. The CDR3 has 13 amino acids. The V end lost 2 bases, the J end lost 7 bases, and 10 bases lay between the germline ends. The germline V gene encodes CDR1 SGHNT and CDR2 YYREEE (reference sequence). Written as DNA, the CDR3 is TGTGCCAGCAGCTTTACTCCTGCGAATGAGCAGTTCTTC. Residues: CASSFTPANEQFF.